Reported below is one T cell receptor (beta chain). Here immunoSEQ multiplex PCR was the method, and the copy in TCRdb shows in-frame clones only, minus some. The sample lists about 1,800 clones, roughly a quarter occurring once. The data derive from a study of T cells in localized non-small cell lung cancer. Sequenced material: lung tumor tissue, taken before any cancer treatment. The sequence derives from a woman between 35 and 75 years old with stage I lung adenocarcinoma.

The DNA for the CDR3 is TGTGCCAGTACCGGGGCGGGACAGGGACGCCAGCCCCAGCATTTT. Protein product: CASTGAGQGRQPQHF. This chain links TRBV19 with TRBJ1-5; 9 positions match TRBD1. V dropped 7 bases and J dropped 7; count of bases not matched to a gene: 11. Germline V gene data show CDR1 as LNHDA and CDR2 as SQIVND (reference sequence). This CDR3 spans 15 amino acids.